These T cell receptor beta chains were read from a single sample in a study of blood T cell repertoires in COVID-19. TCRdb's copy holds only in-frame clones and misses some; the assay was immunoSEQ multiplex PCR. In the table there are 120,000 to 150,000 clones, roughly four fifths of which are singletons. Specimen: peripheral blood. These TCRs come from a human donor with acute or convalescent COVID-19. The donor label of this sample is uncertain. The CDR3 runs from the conserved cysteine through the conserved F or W.

v_gene	j_gene	CDR3aa
TRBV6-6	TRBJ2-1	CASSGRDRLTNEQFF
TRBV13	TRBJ2-4	CASSLRQGAKNIQYF
TRBV29-1	TRBJ1-2	CSVLRVFYGYTF
TRBV24-1	TRBJ1-3	CATSDLGTGLLSGNTIYF
TRBV6-5	TRBJ1-1	CASRPPDRGDTEAFF
TRBV5-1	TRBJ1-4	CASSLVGGLGEKLFF
TRBV9	TRBJ2-5	CASSVYGDQETQYF
TRBV18	TRBJ2-5	CASSPREFQETQYF
TRBV4-1	TRBJ1-6	CASSQDGIREDSPLHF
TRBV7-8	TRBJ2-3	CASSKGTGGPDTQYF
TRBV18	TRBJ1-1	CASSPQVGNTEAFF
TRBV7-9	TRBJ1-2	CASSLVWEYGYTF
TRBV5-1	TRBJ2-5	CASSLTTTGTGETQYF
TRBV15	TRBJ2-7	CATSTGTGTYEQYF
TRBV2	TRBJ1-1	CARFTGGDTEAFF
TRBV15	TRBJ1-1	CATNPSRAGGNTEAFF
TRBV9	TRBJ1-3	CASSPDQGSGNTIYF
TRBV4-1	TRBJ1-4	CASKQGQGINEKLFF
TRBV30	TRBJ1-2	CAWSVSLANYGYTF
TRBV3-1/TRBV3-2	TRBJ1-2	CASSQVAEDYGYTF
TRBV5-4	TRBJ1-4	CASSPGQEHLGEKLFF
TRBV2	TRBJ1-5	CASSAGPDQPQHF
TRBV19	TRBJ1-5	CASSSRGSNQPQHF
TRBV19	TRBJ1-5	CASSPREYSNQPQHF
TRBV30	TRBJ2-3	CAWRPGLAGAPSTDTQYF
TRBV27	TRBJ1-6	CASSFTGLDNSPLHF
TRBV20-1	TRBJ1-1	CSAPRYEAFF
TRBV30	TRBJ1-2	CAWTGQGAGNYGYTF
TRBV12-3/TRBV12-4	TRBJ1-5	CASSFGRDQPQHF
TRBV9	TRBJ1-4	CASSVDLDNEKLFF
TRBV13	TRBJ2-7	CASSTPLEAEVLNYEQYF
TRBV6-2/TRBV6-3	TRBJ2-2	CASSLVPNTGELFF
TRBV12-3/TRBV12-4	TRBJ1-5	CASSLGAGQPQHF
TRBV7-9	TRBJ1-1	CASSLEVRRAFF
TRBV7-9	TRBJ1-1	CASSLVEGTGTEAFF
TRBV5-4	TRBJ1-6	CASSSDRGDNSPLHF
TRBV29-1	TRBJ2-3	CSVERSRGYTQYF
TRBV19	TRBJ1-2	CASSATTGEAYGYTF
TRBV24-1	TRBJ2-2	CATSDLGQYTGELFF
TRBV15	TRBJ2-7	CATSRGSPGQLTYEQYF
TRBV7-2	TRBJ1-5	CASNPGSHQPQHF